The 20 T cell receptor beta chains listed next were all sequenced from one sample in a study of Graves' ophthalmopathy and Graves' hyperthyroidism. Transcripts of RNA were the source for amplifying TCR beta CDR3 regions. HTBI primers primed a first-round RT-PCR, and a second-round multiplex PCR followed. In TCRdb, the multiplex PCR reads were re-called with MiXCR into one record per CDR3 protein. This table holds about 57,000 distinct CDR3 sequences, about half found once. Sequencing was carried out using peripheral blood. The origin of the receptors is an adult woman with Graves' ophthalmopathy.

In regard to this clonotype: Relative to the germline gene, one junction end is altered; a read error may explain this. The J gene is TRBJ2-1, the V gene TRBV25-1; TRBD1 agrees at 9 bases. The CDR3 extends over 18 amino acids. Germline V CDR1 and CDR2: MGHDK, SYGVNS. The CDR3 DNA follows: TGTGCCAGCAGCTGGAAGGTGTGGGACAGGGATGTATACAATGAGCGGTTCTTC. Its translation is CASSWKVWDRDVYNERFF.

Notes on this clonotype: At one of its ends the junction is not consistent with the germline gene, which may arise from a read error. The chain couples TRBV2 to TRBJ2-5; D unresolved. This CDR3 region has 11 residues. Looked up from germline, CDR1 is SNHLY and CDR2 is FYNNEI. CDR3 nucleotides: TGTGCCAGCACCCGCGGTGAGACCCAGTGCTTC. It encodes CASTRGETQCF. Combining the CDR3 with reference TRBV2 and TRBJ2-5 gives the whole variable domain EPEVTQTPSHQVTQMGQEVILRCVPISNHLYFYWYRQILGQKVEFLVSFYNNEISEKSEIFDDQFSVERPDGSNFTLKIRSTKLEDSAMYFCASTRGETQCFGPGTRLLVL.

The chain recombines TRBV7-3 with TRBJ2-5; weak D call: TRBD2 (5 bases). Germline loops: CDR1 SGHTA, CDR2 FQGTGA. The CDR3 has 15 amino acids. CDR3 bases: TGTGCAAGCGGCTCCGGACGATCGCGCCAAGAGACCCAGTACTTC. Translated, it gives CASGSGRSRQETQYF.

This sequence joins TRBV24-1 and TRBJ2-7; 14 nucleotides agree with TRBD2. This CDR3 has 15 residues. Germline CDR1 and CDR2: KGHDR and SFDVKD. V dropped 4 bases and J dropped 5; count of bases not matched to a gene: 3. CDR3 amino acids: CATSEPGLAGDEQYF. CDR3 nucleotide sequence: TGTGCCACCAGTGAGCCGGGACTAGCGGGAGACGAGCAGTACTTC.

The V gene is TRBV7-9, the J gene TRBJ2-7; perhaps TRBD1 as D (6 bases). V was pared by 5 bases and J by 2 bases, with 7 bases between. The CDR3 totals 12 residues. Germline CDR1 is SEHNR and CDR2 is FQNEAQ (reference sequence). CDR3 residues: CASSRQAYEQYF. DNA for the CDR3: TGTGCCAGCAGCCGACAGGCCTACGAGCAGTACTTC. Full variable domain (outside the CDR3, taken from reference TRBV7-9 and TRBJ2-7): DTGVSQNPRHKITKRGQNVTFRCDPISEHNRLYWYRQTLGQGPEFLTYFQNEAQLEKSRLLSDRFSAERPKGSFSTLEIQRTEQGDSAMYLCASSRQAYEQYFGPGTRLTVT.

The CDR3 coding sequence is TGTGCCAGCAGCCGGGGACAGGTAGAAGAAAAACTGTTTTTT. Its protein is CASSRGQVEEKLFF. The gene calls are TRBV7-9 and TRBJ1-4; 8 bases align to TRBD1. J was trimmed by 8 bases and V by 5 bases; bases with no gene match: 7. The CDR3 loop spans 14 amino acids. The V gene's germline CDR1 is SEHNR and CDR2 FQNEAQ (reference sequence).

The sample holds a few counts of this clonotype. The CDR3 bases are TGCAGCGTTCTGTGGGTCGGGTATGGCTACACCTTC. Translating gives CSVLWVGYGYTF. J is TRBJ1-2 and V is TRBV29-1; unclear D gene. V lost 5 bases and J lost 5, with 12 bases in between. Germline V CDR1 and CDR2: SQVTM, ANQGSEA. The CDR3 loop spans 12 amino acids.

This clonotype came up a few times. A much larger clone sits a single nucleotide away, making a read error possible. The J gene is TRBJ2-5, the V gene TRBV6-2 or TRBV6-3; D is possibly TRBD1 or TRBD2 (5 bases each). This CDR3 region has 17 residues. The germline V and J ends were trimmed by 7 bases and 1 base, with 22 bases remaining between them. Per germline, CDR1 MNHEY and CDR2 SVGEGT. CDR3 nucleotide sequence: TGTGCCAGCACCTCCCAGATCCGGGGCAGGTTCCAAGAGACCCAGTACTTC. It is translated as CASTSQIRGRFQETQYF.

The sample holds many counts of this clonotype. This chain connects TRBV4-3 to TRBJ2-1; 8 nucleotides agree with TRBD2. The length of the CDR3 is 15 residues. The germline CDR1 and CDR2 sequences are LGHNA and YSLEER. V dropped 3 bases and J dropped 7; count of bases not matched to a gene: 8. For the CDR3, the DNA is TGCGCCAGCAGCCAGAGGCTCGCGGGAGGTAATGAGCAGTTCTTC. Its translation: CASSQRLAGGNEQFF.

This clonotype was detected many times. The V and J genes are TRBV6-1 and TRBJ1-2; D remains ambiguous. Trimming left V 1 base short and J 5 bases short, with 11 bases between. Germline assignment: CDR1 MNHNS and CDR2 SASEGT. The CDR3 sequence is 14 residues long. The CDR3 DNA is TGTGCCAGCAGTGAAGGCGTCAGAGGTTATGGCTACACCTTC. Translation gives CASSEGVRGYGYTF.

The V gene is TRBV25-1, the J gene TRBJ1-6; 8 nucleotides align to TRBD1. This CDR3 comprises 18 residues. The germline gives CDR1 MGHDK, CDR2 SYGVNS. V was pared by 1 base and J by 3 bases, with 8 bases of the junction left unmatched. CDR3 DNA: TGTGCCAGCAGTGAATTGGCAGGGGGCGCAAACTATAATTCACCCCTCCACTTT. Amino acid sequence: CASSELAGGANYNSPLHF.

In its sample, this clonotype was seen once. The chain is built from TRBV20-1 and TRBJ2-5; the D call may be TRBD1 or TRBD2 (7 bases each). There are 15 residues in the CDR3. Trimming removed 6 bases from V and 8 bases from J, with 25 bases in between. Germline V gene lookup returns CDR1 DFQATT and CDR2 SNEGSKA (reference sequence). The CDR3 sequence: CSAALTGAGEATQYF. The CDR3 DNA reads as TGCAGTGCCGCACTAACAGGGGCGGGGGAGGCCACCCAGTACTTC.

The CDR3 here is CASINRGQSHEQYF. The CDR3 DNA follows: TGTGCCAGCATTAACAGGGGGCAGTCCCACGAGCAGTACTTC. The chain is built from TRBV27 and TRBJ2-7, with TRBD1 matching over 9 bases. This CDR3 has 14 amino acids. J gave up 5 bases and V 7 bases, and 9 bases lay outside the gene matches. CDR1 is MNHEY, CDR2 SMNVEV, per germline (reference sequence).

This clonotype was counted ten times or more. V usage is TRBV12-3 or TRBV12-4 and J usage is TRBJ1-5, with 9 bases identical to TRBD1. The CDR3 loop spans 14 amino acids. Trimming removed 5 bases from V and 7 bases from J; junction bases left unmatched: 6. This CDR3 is CASSPGQGWQPQHF. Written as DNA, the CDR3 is TGTGCCAGCAGTCCGGGACAGGGTTGGCAGCCCCAGCATTTT.

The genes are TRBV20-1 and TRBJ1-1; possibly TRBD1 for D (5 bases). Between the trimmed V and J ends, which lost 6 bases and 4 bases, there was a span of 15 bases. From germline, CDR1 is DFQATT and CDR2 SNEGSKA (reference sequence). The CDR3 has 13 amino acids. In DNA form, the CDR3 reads TGCAGTGCCAACCCTGGGGGGGGCACTGAAGCTTTCTTT. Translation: CSANPGGGTEAFF.

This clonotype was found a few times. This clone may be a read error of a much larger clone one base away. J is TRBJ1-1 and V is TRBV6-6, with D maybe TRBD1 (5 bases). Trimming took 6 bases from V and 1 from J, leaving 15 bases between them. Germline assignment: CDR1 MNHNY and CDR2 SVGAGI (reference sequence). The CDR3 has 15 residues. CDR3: CASRPQGRKNTEAFF. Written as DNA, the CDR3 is TGTGCCAGCAGACCCCAGGGTAGGAAGAACACTGAAGCTTTCTTT.

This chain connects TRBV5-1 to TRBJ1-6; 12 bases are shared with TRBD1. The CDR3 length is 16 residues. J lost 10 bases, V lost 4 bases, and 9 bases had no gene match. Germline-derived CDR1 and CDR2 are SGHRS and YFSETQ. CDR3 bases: TGCGCCAGCAGCCTCGGGACAGGGGGCTTGAAATCACCCCTCCACTTT. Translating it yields CASSLGTGGLKSPLHF.

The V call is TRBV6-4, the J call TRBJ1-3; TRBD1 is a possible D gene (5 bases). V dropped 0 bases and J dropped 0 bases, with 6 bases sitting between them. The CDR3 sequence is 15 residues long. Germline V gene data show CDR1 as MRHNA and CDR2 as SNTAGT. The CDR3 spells CASSDSTDSGNTIYF. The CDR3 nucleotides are TGTGCCAGCAGTGACTCGACAGACTCTGGAAACACCATATATTTT.

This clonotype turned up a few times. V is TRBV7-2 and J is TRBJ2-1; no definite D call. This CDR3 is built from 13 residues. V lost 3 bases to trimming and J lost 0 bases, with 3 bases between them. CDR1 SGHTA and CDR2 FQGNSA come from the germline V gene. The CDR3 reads CASSFDSYNEQFF. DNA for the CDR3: TGTGCCAGCAGCTTTGACTCCTACAATGAGCAGTTCTTC.

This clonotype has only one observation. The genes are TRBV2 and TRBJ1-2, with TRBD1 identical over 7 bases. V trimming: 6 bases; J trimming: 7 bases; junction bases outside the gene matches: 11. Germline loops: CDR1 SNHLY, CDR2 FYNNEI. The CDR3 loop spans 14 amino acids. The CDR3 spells CASSQTGSGPGYTF. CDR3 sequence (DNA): TGTGCCAGCAGCCAGACAGGGTCAGGGCCTGGCTACACCTTC.